Shown below are 13 T cell receptor beta chains from a single sample sequenced in a study of T cell repertoires in cytomegalovirus infection. One entry per CDR3 protein, called by TCRdb with MiXCR from the reads. This sample carries 750,000 to 950,000 distinct CDR3 sequences, about 28% of them seen once, and the ten largest clones take about an eighth. No cognate antigen is known for these TCRs. The sequencing used cultured CD8+ T cells from PBMCs, collected from culture after CMV antigen stimulation. The receptors were gathered from a human donor in good health (CMV status not recorded). Some clones in this sample may be carry-over from other donors' samples.

V usage is TRBV11-3 and J usage is TRBJ2-1, with 8 bases fitting TRBD2. V shed 2 bases and J 5 bases; nucleotides not matched to a gene: 5. The germline V gene encodes CDR1 SGHNT and CDR2 YENEEA. The CDR3 runs to 15 residues. The CDR3 loop reads CASSLNGGAHNEQFF. The DNA for the CDR3 is TGTGCCAGCAGCTTAAACGGGGGGGCCCACAATGAGCAGTTCTTC.

This clonotype has more than one count but fewer than ten. The chain combines TRBV28 with TRBJ1-1; D call uncertain. Germline V gene lookup returns CDR1 MDHEN and CDR2 SYDVKM. The CDR3 length is 14 residues. V was pared by 4 bases and J by 7 bases, with 16 bases between. In nucleotides, the CDR3 is TGTGCCAGCAGTTCCTTCCTCAACAACGGTGAAGCTTTCTTT. Protein: CASSSFLNNGEAFF.

In its sample, this clonotype was seen a few times. This chain links TRBV6-5 with TRBJ2-1; 15 bases match TRBD2. The CDR3 is 19 residues long. The V gene's germline CDR1 is MNHEY and CDR2 SVGAGI. Trimming cost V 2 bases and J 1 base; bases outside gene matches: 6. The CDR3 is CASSYRGLAGGGSYNEQFF. The CDR3 region has the DNA TGTGCCAGCAGTTACCGGGGACTAGCGGGGGGCGGGTCCTACAATGAGCAGTTCTTC.

This clonotype was seen a few times. The chain is built from TRBV7-4 and TRBJ2-7, with D tentatively TRBD2 (6 bases). V was clipped by 5 bases and J by 0 bases, with 17 bases between them. From germline, CDR1 is SGHVT and CDR2 SQSDAQ. The CDR3 runs 16 residues. The CDR3 DNA reads as TGTGCCAGCAGCCCTCCATCGGGACTCCACTCCTACGAGCAGTACTTC. Residues: CASSPPSGLHSYEQYF. Full variable domain (outside the CDR3, taken from reference TRBV7-4 and TRBJ2-7): GAGVSQSPRYKVAKRGRDVALRCDSISGHVTLYWYRQTLGQGSEVLTYSQSDAQRDKSGRPSGRFSAERPERSVSTLKIQRTEQGDSAVYLCASSPPSGLHSYEQYFGPGTRLTVT.

The chain couples TRBV5-5 to TRBJ2-3; the D gene is possibly TRBD2 (6 bases). The CDR3 length is 13 residues. Germline V lookup: CDR1 SGHKS, CDR2 YYEKEE (reference sequence). The ends were cut back, 5 bases at V and 4 bases at J, with 11 bases in the middle. The chain's CDR3 is CASRSGVSDTQYF. In DNA form, the CDR3 reads TGTGCCAGCAGGTCGGGGGTATCAGATACGCAGTATTTT.

This clonotype was picked up a small number of times. This chain uses TRBV27 with TRBJ1-1, with a tentative D call TRBD1 (5 bases). The CDR3 consists of 15 residues. CDR1 and CDR2 from the germline V gene are MNHEY and SMNVEV (reference sequence). V was clipped by 5 bases and J by 0 bases, with 13 bases between them. The CDR3 loop reads CASSPRQRMNTEAFF. The CDR3 region has the DNA TGTGCCAGCAGTCCGCGACAGAGAATGAACACTGAAGCTTTCTTT.

This clonotype was seen at least ten times. The chain employs TRBV7-6 and TRBJ2-5; the match to TRBD2 covers 9 bases. CDR3 length: 16 amino acids. J lost 3 bases, V lost 5 bases, and 10 bases had no gene match. From germline, CDR1 is SGHVS and CDR2 FNYEAQ. The CDR3 coding sequence is TGTGCCAGCAGCCTGGAGACTAGCGGTCGGGAAGAGACCCAGTACTTC. Encoded protein: CASSLETSGREETQYF.

This clonotype has only a few counts. The chain is built from TRBV4-1 and TRBJ1-3, with D possibly matching TRBD1 (5 bases). Per the germline V gene, CDR1 is MGHRA and CDR2 is YSYEKL. Trimming removed 2 bases at V and 7 bases at J, with 12 bases between. The CDR3 loop spans 14 amino acids. The CDR3 is CASSQYGATNTIYF. CDR3 nucleotides: TGCGCCAGCAGCCAATACGGGGCTACTAACACCATATATTTT.

This clonotype appeared a few times. CDR3 nucleotides: TGTGCCAGCAGCTTAGAATCTGGGCCAAACTATGGCTACACCTTC. Translation gives CASSLESGPNYGYTF. The chain has TRBV11-2 and TRBJ1-2; D unresolved. Germline CDR1 is SGHAT and CDR2 is FQNNGV. The CDR3 is 15 amino acids. V dropped 0 bases and J dropped 2 bases, with 10 bases sitting between them.

This clonotype was observed once. This chain links TRBV9 with TRBJ2-1; 8 bases are a match to TRBD1. The CDR3 runs to 15 residues. Losses at the gene ends were 0 bases for V and 6 bases for J; bases not matched to a gene: 5. In germline, CDR1 is SGDLS, CDR2 YYNGEE. CDR3 sequence: CASSVELTGANEQFF. CDR3 sequence (DNA): TGTGCCAGCAGCGTAGAGTTGACAGGGGCCAATGAGCAGTTCTTC. Using reference TRBV9 and TRBJ2-1 for the parts outside the CDR3, the full variable domain is DSGVTQTPKHLITATGQRVTLRCSPRSGDLSVYWYQQSLDQGLQFLIQYYNGEERAKGNILERFSAQQFPDLHSELNLSSLELGDSALYFCASSVELTGANEQFFGPGTRLTVL.

This chain connects TRBV20-1 to TRBJ1-3; a possible D gene is TRBD1 (5 bases). Germline CDR1 and CDR2: DFQATT and SNEGSKA (reference sequence). Trimming stripped 2 bases from V and 0 bases from J, with 17 bases between. The CDR3 has 17 residues. CDR3 sequence (DNA): TGCAGTGCTAGAAGTGGTGAGGGGACTGCCTCTGGAAACACCATATATTTT. Amino acid sequence: CSARSGEGTASGNTIYF.

This clonotype has a count of ten or more. The chain has TRBV7-8 and TRBJ2-2; 8 bases match TRBD1. This CDR3 spans 15 amino acids. V was clipped by 5 bases and J by 1 base; unmatched bases: 3. CDR1 SGHVS and CDR2 FQNEAQ come from the germline V gene. CDR3: CASSKDRVNTGELFF. The CDR3 DNA reads TGTGCCAGCAGCAAGGACAGGGTGAACACCGGGGAGCTGTTTTTT.

This clonotype occurred once. The CDR3 spells CASSLGGYPKNIQYF. Written as DNA, the CDR3 is TGTGCCAGCAGCTTAGGGGGGTACCCCAAAAACATTCAGTACTTC. This chain uses TRBV7-3 with TRBJ2-4, with a possible D match to TRBD2 (6 bases). V was clipped by 2 bases and J by 2 bases, with 10 bases between them. CDR1 is SGHTA and CDR2 is FQGTGA in the germline V gene. CDR3 size: 15 residues.